The clone carrying this T cell receptor beta chain was observed a handful of times. Its matching antigen is unknown. Thyroid ultrasound, orbital computed tomography, clinical symptoms, and serum thyroxine and TRAb underpinned diagnoses. The CDR3 is 14 residues long. V gave up 0 bases and J gave up 1 base, with 5 bases separating them. Germline CDR1 and CDR2: SGHRS and YFSETQ. This entry is derived from a study of T cells in Graves' hyperthyroidism and ophthalmopathy. Study-wide findings and caveats: The blood repertoire included most of the expanded thyroid clonotypes above 0.001. The model predicted ophthalmopathy a median around 6.5 months before onset.

The TCR beta CDR3 regions underwent amplification using RNA transcripts as the source. A set of HTBI primers served as the primers for a first-round RT-PCR of the TCR CDR3. Via MiXCR, TCRdb re-called the multiplex PCR reads, giving one row per CDR3 protein. Altogether a few hundred thousand distinct CDR3 sequences are present, approximately 16% being singletons, with the ten largest covering around two fifths. The receptor comes from a man in his forties with Graves' hyperthyroidism. This chain links TRBV5-1 with TRBJ2-1, with D uncertain. The sequenced sample consisted of blood. CDR3 residues: CASSLARSYNEQFF. In DNA, the CDR3 is TGCGCCAGCAGCTTGGCCAGGTCCTACAATGAGCAGTTCTTC.